This T cell receptor beta chain was observed in a study of vaccination and CD4 T cells after COVID-19. V lost 2 bases and J 5 bases, leaving 9 bases between the germline ends. The CDR3 totals 14 residues. Germline CDR1 and CDR2: MNHEY and SVGAGI. This sample's treatment: approximately nine-day PBMC culture with coronavirus spike peptide pools or control peptides (ViraFEST assay). Cultures used roughly 2.1 million PBMCs per well, 8.5 to 10 IU/ml IL-2 and approximately 9.5 ug/ml peptides. Cultured CD4+ T cell DNA underwent sequencing with the Oncomine TCR Beta short-read assay. TCRdb passed the PCR reads through MiXCR, listing each CDR3 protein once. The profile shows more than 9,000 distinct CDR3 sequences, 60% to 70% of them singletons. On this clonotype itself: Its antigen is as yet unknown.

This TCR came from a human donor who had recovered from COVID-19. Sequenced sample: CD4+ T cells from blood, cultured in vitro. The chain couples TRBV6-5 to TRBJ1-4; D perhaps matches TRBD1 (5 bases). CDR3 loop: CASSYASGNEKLFF. The DNA for the CDR3 is TGTGCCAGCAGTTACGCTTCAGGGAATGAAAAACTGTTTTTT.